This section outlines one TCR beta chain sequence together with its context. Its specificity is not known. Germline is not matched at one junction end, which may reflect a read error. The data originate from a study of blood T cells in healthy people across ages. Per germline, CDR1 SGDLS and CDR2 YYNGEE. CDR3 size: 15 residues. Overall study findings and caveats: The recorded TCR beta diversity per million T cells decreased in a roughly linear manner with age.

Primed by a sample-barcoded 5' primer and a J-beta primer mix, a second PCR proceeded for about 6 to 12 cycles. TCRdb reanalysed the 5' RACE reads using MiXCR and keeps one entry per CDR3 protein. This table has about 1.7 million distinct CDR3 sequences, about 30% appearing once. The receptor's source is a young woman in good health. Sequenced input: blood. V usage is TRBV9 and J usage is TRBJ2-7, with no clear D. In DNA, the CDR3 is TGTACCAGCAGCGTAGGTGGTACGGGCTTGGTAGAGCAGTACTTC. It encodes CTSSVGGTGLVEQYF.